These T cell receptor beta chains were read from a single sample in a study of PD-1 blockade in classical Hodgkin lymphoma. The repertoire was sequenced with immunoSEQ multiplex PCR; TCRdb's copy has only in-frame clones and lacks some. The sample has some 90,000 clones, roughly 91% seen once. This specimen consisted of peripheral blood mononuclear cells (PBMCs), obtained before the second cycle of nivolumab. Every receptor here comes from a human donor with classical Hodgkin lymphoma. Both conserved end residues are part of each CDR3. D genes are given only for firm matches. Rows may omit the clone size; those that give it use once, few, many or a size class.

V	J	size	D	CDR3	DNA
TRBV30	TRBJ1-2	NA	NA	CAWVVSHLAEHGYTF	TGTGCCTGGGTGGTATCTCACCTTGCAGAGCATGGCTACACCTTC
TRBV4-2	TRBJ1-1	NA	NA	CASSPPAVNTEAFF	TGTGCCAGCAGCCCGCCCGCAGTGAACACTGAAGCTTTCTTT
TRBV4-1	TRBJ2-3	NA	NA	CASSQEHSTDTQYF	TGCGCCAGCAGCCAAGAACATAGCACAGATACGCAGTATTTT
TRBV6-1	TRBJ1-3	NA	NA	CASSEVGLTVGAGNTIYF	TGTGCCAGCAGTGAAGTGGGACTCACGGTTGGGGCTGGAAACACCATATATTTT
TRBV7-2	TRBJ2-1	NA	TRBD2	CASSFSAGGNEQFF	TGTGCCAGCAGCTTTTCGGCGGGAGGCAATGAGCAGTTCTTC
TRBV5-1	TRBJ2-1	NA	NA	CASSLAVDRLNEQFF	TGCGCCAGCAGCTTGGCCGTCGACAGGTTGAATGAGCAGTTCTTC
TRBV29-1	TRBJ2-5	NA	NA	CSVEPTVAGPGETQYF	TGCAGCGTTGAACCCACCGTGGCAGGACCTGGGGAGACCCAGTACTTC
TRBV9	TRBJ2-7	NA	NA	CASSPTDSLYEQYF	TGTGCCAGCAGCCCGACTGACAGCCTCTACGAGCAGTACTTC
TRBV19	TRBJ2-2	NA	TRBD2	CASSTEGRGSGELFF	TGTGCCAGTAGTACCGAGGGCCGCGGGAGCGGGGAGCTGTTTTTT
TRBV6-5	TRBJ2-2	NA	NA	CASSYGWEGEKKELFF	TGTGCCAGCAGTTACGGGTGGGAAGGCGAGAAAAAAGAGCTGTTTTTT
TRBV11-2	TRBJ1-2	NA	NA	CASSLRHGPYGYTF	TGTGCCAGCAGCTTACGACACGGACCATATGGCTACACCTTC
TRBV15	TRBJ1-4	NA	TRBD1	CATSSPGQGEKLFF	TGTGCCACCAGCAGCCCGGGACAGGGTGAAAAACTGTTTTTT
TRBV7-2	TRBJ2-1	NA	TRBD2	CASSPGLAGVNEQFF	TGTGCCAGCAGCCCCGGACTAGCGGGAGTGAATGAGCAGTTCTTC
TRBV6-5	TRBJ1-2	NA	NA	CASRDSDYGYTF	TGTGCCAGCAGGGACAGTGACTATGGCTACACCTTC
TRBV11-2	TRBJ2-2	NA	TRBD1	CASSPRTGSGELFF	TGTGCCAGCAGCCCTAGGACAGGGTCCGGGGAGCTGTTTTTT
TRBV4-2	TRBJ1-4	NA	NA	CASSQAAYAGEIEKLFF	TGTGCCAGCAGCCAAGCGGCATACGCAGGGGAAATTGAAAAACTGTTTTTT
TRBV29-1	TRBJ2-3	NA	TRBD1	CSVVRGLRTDTQYF	TGCAGCGTTGTAAGGGGGCTTCGCACAGATACGCAGTATTTT
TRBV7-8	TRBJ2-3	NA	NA	CASSLDRPSTDTQYF	TGTGCCAGCAGCTTAGATAGGCCCAGCACAGATACGCAGTATTTT
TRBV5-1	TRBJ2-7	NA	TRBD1	CASSPLTGDLDEQYF	TGCGCCAGCAGCCCCCTGACAGGGGATCTCGACGAGCAGTACTTC
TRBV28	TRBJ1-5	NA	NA	CASSTNVRGPSNQPQHF	TGTGCCAGCAGTACAAACGTACGGGGTCCTAGCAATCAGCCCCAGCATTTT
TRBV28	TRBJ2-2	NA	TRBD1	CASSFRSYRTGPENTGELFF	TGTGCCAGCAGTTTCCGAAGTTACCGGACAGGGCCCGAGAACACCGGGGAGCTGTTTTTT
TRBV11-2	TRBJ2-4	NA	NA	CASSLGSSLNIQYF	TGTGCCAGCAGCTTAGGTAGCAGCTTAAACATTCAGTACTTC
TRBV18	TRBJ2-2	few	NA	CASSGELFF	TGTGCCAGCTCAGGGGAGCTGTTTTTT
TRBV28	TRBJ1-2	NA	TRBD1	CASRDRKNYGYTF	TGTGCCAGCCGGGACAGAAAAAACTATGGCTACACCTTC
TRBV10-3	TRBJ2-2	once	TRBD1	CAIRTGGHTGELFF	TGTGCCATCAGGACAGGGGGCCACACCGGGGAGCTGTTTTTT
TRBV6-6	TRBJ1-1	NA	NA	CASSFQGTGIAFF	TGTGCCAGCAGTTTTCAGGGAACCGGGATCGCTTTCTTT
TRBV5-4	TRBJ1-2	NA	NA	CASSLGGGPYGYTF	TGTGCCAGCAGCTTAGGCGGGGGGCCTTATGGCTACACCTTC
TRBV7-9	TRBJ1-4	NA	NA	CASSLDPPGGEKLFF	TGTGCCAGCAGCTTAGACCCTCCTGGGGGGGAAAAACTGTTTTTT
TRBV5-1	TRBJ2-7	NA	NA	CATRGSGASPLGEQYF	TGCGCCACCCGAGGGTCAGGGGCGTCCCCATTGGGTGAGCAGTACTTC
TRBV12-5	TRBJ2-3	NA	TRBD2	CASGLAPGLAMDTQYF	TGTGCTAGTGGTTTAGCACCGGGACTAGCTATGGATACGCAGTATTTT
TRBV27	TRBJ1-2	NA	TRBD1	CASSFYPGGRLYGYTF	TGTGCCAGCAGTTTTTACCCAGGGGGGCGACTATATGGCTACACCTTC
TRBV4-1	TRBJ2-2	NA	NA	CASSQDSAGELFF	TGCGCCAGCAGCCAAGACTCCGCCGGGGAGCTGTTTTTT
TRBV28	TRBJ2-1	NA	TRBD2	CASGVAGGSYNEQFF	TGTGCCAGCGGAGTAGCGGGAGGCTCCTACAATGAGCAGTTCTTC
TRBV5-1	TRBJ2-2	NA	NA	CASSLALTVNTGELFF	TGCGCCAGCAGCTTGGCGCTGACAGTGAACACCGGGGAGCTGTTTTTT
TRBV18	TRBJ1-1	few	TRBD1	CASSPPRGGLLNTEAFF	TGTGCCAGCTCACCACCTAGAGGGGGCCTCCTGAACACTGAAGCTTTCTTT
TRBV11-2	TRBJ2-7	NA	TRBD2	CASSRTGRVEQYF	TGTGCCAGCAGTCGGACGGGGAGGGTCGAGCAGTACTTC
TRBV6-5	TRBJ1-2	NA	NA	CASSYRGAVGYGYTF	TGTGCCAGCAGTTACCGCGGGGCGGTTGGGTATGGCTACACCTTC
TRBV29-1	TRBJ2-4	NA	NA	CSVVTTTTKNIQYF	TGCAGCGTAGTCACGACAACCACCAAAAACATTCAGTACTTC
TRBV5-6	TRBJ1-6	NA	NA	CASTSRGPFTSPLHF	TGTGCCAGCACCTCAAGAGGGCCTTTTACGTCACCCCTCCACTTT
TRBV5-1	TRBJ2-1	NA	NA	CASSPSPLRLDEQFF	TGCGCCAGCAGCCCAAGCCCCCTCAGGCTCGATGAGCAGTTCTTC
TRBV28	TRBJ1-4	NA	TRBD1	CASSLWGRDRGKEKLFF	TGTGCCAGCAGTTTGTGGGGACGGGACAGGGGGAAAGAAAAACTGTTTTTT
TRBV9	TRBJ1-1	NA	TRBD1	CASSVGVKTGPNTEAFF	TGTGCCAGCAGCGTAGGGGTCAAGACAGGGCCGAACACTGAAGCTTTCTTT
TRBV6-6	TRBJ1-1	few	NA	CASSSTGLNTEAFF	TGTGCCAGCAGTTCCACAGGGCTGAACACTGAAGCTTTCTTT
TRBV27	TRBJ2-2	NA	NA	CASSLRSRVPGELFF	TGTGCCAGCAGTTTACGGAGTAGGGTACCCGGGGAGCTGTTTTTT
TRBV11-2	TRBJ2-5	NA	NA	CASSSGKRQETQYF	TGTGCCAGCAGCTCAGGGAAGAGGCAAGAGACCCAGTACTTC
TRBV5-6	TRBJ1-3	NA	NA	CASSTFGQIVLSGNTIYF	TGTGCCAGCAGCACTTTCGGACAGATAGTACTATCTGGAAACACCATATATTTT
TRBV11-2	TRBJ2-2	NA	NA	CASTKEGANTGELFF	TGTGCCAGCACCAAAGAGGGAGCGAACACCGGGGAGCTGTTTTTT
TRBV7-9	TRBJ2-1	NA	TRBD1	CASRPQGTYNEQFF	TGTGCCAGCAGGCCACAGGGGACCTACAATGAGCAGTTCTTC
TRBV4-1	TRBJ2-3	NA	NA	CASSQAVGDSTDTQYF	TGCGCCAGCAGCCAAGCGGTAGGGGACAGCACAGATACGCAGTATTTT
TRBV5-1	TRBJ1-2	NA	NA	CASSLGPQYTF	TGCGCCAGCAGCCTGGGCCCCCAGTACACCTTC